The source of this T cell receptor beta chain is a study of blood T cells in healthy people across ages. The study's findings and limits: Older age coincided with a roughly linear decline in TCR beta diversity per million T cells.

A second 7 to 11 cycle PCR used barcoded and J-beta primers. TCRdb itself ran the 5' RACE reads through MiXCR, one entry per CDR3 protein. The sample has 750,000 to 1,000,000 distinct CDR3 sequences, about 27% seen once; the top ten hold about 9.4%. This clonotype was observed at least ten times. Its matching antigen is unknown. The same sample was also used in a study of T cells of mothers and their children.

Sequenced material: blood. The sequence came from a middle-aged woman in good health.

CDR3 sequence: CASSTPRTLYNEQFF. CDR3 nucleotide sequence: TGTGCCAGCAGCACCCCTAGAACACTCTACAATGAGCAGTTCTTC. This chain joins TRBV11-2 and TRBJ2-1, with unresolved D. V shed 5 bases and J shed 3 bases, with 14 bases lying between them. The CDR3 contains 15 residues. The germline gives CDR1 SGHAT, CDR2 FQNNGV.